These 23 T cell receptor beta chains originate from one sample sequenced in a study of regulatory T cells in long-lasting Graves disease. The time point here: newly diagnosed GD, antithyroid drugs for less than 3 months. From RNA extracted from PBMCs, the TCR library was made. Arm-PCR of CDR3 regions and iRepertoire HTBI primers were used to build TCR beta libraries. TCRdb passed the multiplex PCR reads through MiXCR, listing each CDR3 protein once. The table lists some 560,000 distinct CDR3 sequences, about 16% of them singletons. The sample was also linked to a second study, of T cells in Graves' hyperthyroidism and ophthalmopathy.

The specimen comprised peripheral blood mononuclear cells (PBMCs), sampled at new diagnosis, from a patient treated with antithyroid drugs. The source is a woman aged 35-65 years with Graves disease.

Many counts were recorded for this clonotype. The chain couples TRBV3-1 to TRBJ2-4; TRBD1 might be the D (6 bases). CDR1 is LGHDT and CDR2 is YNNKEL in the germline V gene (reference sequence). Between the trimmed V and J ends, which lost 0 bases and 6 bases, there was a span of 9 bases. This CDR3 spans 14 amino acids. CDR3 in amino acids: CASSQDARGNIQYF. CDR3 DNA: TGTGCCAGCAGCCAAGATGCCAGGGGAAACATTCAGTACTTC.

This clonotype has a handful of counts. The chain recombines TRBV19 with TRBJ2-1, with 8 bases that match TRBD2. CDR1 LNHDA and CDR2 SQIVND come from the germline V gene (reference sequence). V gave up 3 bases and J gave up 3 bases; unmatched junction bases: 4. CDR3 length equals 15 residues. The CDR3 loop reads CASSIVSGVYNEQFF. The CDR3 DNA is TGTGCCAGTAGTATTGTTAGCGGGGTCTACAATGAGCAGTTCTTC. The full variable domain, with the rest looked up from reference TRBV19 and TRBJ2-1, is DGGITQSPKYLFRKEGQNVTLSCEQNLNHDAMYWYRQDPGQGLRLIYYSQIVNDFQKGDIAEGYSVSREKKESFPLTVTSAQKNPTAFYLCASSIVSGVYNEQFFGPGTRLTVL.

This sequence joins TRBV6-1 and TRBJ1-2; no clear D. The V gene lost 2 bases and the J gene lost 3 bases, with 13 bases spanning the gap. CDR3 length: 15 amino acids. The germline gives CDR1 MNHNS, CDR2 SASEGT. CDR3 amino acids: CASSEPSTYYYGYTF. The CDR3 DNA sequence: TGTGCCAGCAGTGAACCAAGCACCTACTACTATGGCTACACCTTC.

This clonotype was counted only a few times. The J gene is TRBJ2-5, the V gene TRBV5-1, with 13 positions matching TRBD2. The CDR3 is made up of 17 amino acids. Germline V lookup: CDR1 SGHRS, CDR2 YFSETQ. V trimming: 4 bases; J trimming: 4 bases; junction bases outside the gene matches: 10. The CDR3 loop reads CASSPALAGGVAETQYF. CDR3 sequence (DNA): TGCGCCAGCAGCCCCGCACTAGCGGGGGGGGTCGCAGAGACCCAGTACTTC.

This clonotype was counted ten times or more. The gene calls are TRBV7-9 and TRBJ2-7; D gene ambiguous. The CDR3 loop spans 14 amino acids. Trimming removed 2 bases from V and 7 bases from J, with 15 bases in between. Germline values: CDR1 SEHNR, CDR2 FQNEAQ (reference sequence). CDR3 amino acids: CASSLTGPAGEQYF. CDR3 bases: TGTGCCAGCAGCTTAACCGGGCCTGCCGGGGAGCAGTACTTC.

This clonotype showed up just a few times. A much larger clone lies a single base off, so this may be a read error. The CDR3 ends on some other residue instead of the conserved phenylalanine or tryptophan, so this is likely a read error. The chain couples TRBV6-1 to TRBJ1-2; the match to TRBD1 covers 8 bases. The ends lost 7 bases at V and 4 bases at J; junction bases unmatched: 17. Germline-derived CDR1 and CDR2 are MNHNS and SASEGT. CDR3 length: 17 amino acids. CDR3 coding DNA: TGTGCCAGCACCCGCATGGCAGGGGGCTTCCAACGCTATGGCTACACCTCC. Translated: CASTRMAGGFQRYGYTS.

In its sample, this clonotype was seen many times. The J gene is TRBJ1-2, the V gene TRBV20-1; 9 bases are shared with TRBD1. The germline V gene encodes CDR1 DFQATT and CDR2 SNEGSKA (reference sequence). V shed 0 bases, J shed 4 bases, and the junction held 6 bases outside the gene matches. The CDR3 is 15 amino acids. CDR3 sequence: CSARDTGGAGYGYTF. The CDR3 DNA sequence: TGCAGTGCTAGAGACACAGGGGGCGCAGGCTATGGCTACACCTTC.

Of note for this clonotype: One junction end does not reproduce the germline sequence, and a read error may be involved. In DNA form, the CDR3 reads TGTGTCAGCAGCTTAGGTGGCAATGAGCAGTTCTTC. Translated, it gives CVSSLGGNEQFF. The chain combines TRBV7-3 with TRBJ2-1; D is ambiguous. Germline V gene sequence: CDR1 SGHTA, CDR2 FQGTGA. The CDR3 is 12 residues long.

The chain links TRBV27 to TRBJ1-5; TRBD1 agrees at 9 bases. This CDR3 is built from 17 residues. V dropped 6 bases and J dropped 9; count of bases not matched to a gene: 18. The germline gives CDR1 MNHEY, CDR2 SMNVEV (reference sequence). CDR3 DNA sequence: TGTGCCAGCAGCCAAGATTGGGACAGGGTCCCGCTTTGGCCCCAGCATTTT. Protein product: CASSQDWDRVPLWPQHF.

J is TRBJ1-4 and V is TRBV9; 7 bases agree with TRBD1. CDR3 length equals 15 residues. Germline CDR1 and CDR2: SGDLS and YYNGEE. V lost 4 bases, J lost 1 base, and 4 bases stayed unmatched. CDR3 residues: CASSPHRGTNEKLFF. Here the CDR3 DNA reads TGTGCCAGCAGCCCCCACAGGGGAACTAATGAAAAACTGTTTTTT.

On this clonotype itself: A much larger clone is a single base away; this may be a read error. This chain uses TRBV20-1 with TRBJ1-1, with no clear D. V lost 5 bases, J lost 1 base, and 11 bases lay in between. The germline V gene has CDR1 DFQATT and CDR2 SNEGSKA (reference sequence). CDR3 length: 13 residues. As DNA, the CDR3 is TGCAGTGCTGGAGGTACTAAGAACACTGAAGCTTTCTTT. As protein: CSAGGTKNTEAFF.

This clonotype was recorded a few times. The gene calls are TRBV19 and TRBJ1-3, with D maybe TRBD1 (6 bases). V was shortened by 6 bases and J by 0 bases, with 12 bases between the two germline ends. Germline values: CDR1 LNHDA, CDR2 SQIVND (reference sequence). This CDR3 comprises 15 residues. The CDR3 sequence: CASSPGTFSGNTIYF. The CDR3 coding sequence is TGTGCCAGTAGCCCCGGGACATTCTCTGGAAACACCATATATTTT.

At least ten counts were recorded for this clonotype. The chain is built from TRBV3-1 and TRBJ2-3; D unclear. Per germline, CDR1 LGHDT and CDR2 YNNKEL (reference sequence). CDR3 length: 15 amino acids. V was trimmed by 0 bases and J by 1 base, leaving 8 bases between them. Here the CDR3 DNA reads TGTGCCAGCAGCCAAGAGGACCAGGGCACAGATACGCAGTATTTT. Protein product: CASSQEDQGTDTQYF.

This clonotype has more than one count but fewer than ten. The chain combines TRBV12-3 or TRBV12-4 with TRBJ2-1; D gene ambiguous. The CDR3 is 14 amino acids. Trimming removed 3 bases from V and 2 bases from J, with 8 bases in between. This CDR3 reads CASSFAVPYNEQFF. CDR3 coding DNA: TGTGCCAGCAGTTTTGCGGTACCCTACAATGAGCAGTTCTTC.

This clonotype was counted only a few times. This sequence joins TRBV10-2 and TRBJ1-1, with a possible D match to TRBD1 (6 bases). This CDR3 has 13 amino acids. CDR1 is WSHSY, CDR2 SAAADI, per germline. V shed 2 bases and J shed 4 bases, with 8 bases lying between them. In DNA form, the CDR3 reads TGCGCCAGCAGTGAGCAGGGGACCACTGAAGCTTTCTTT. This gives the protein CASSEQGTTEAFF.

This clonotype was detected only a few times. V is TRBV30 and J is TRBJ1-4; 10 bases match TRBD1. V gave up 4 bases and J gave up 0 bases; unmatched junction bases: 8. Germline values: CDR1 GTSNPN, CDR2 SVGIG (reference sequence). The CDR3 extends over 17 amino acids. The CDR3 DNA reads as TGTGCCTGGACGGCCGGACAGGGGGGCGCAACTAATGAAAAACTGTTTTTT. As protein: CAWTAGQGGATNEKLFF.

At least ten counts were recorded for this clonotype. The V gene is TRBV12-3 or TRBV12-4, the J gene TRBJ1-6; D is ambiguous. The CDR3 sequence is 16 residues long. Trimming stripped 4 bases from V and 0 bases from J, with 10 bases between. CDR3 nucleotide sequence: TGTGCCAGCAGTTCGCATTTTAGCTCCTATAATTCACCCCTCCACTTT. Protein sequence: CASSSHFSSYNSPLHF.

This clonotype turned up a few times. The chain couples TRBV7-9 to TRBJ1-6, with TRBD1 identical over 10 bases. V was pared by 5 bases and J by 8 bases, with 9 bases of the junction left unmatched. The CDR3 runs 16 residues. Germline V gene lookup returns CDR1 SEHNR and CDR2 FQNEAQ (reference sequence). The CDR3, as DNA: TGTGCCAGCAGCCTCGGACAGGGGGGGGTAGATTCACCCCTCCACTTT. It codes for CASSLGQGGVDSPLHF.

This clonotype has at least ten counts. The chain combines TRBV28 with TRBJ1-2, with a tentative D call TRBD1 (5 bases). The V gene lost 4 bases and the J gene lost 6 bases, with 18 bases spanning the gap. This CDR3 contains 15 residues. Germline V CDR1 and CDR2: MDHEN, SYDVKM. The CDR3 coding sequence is TGTGCCAGCAGTTCCCCCCGACCCAGAGGGGATGGCTACACCTTC. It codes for CASSSPRPRGDGYTF.

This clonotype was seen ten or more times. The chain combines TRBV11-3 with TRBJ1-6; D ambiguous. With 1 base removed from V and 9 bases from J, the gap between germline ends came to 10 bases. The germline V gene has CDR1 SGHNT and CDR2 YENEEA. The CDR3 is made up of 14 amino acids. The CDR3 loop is CASSLGQRASPLHF. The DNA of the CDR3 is TGTGCCAGCAGCTTAGGGCAGCGGGCTTCACCCCTCCACTTT.

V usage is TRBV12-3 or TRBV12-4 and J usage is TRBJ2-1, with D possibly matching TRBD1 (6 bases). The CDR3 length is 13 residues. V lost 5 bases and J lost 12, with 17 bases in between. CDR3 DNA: TGTGCCAGCAGTCCCCGGGACAAAGAGTGGCAGTTCTTC. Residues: CASSPRDKEWQFF.

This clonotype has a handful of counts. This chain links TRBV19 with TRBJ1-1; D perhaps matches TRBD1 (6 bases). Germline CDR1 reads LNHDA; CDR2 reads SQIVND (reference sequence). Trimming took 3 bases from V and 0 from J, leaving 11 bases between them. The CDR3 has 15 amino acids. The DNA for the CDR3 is TGTGCCAGTAGTATTGGGACAAACATGAACACTGAAGCTTTCTTT. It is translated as CASSIGTNMNTEAFF.

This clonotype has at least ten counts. The chain's CDR3 is CASSSQGKGNQPQHF. The DNA of the CDR3 is TGTGCCAGCAGCTCCCAGGGTAAGGGCAATCAGCCCCAGCATTTT. The chain employs TRBV5-8 and TRBJ1-5, with a weak D call TRBD1 (5 bases). Germline values: CDR1 SGHTS, CDR2 YDEGEE. V was trimmed by 3 bases and J by 2 bases, leaving 12 bases between them. The CDR3 sequence is 15 residues long.